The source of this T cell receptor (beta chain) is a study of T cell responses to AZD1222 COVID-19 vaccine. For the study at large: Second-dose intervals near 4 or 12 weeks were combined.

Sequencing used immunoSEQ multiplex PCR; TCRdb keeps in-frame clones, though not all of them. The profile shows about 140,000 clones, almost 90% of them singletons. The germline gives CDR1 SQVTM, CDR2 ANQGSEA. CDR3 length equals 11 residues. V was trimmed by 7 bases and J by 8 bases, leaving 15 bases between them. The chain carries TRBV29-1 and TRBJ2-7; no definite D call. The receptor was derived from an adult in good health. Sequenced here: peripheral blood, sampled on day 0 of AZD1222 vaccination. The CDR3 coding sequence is TGCAGCGGTCTAATGATGGGTAAGCAGTACTTC. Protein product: CSGLMMGKQYF.